The 3 T cell receptor beta chains reported below all come from one sample, sequenced in a study of blood T cell repertoires in COVID-19. The method was immunoSEQ multiplex PCR; TCRdb's version includes in-frame clones alone and lacks a portion of them. The top ten clones hold roughly 1% of a sample with 300,000 or so clones, about 90% of them seen once. The source material was PBMCs or T cells enriched from blood (not recorded which). All receptors derive from a woman younger than 45 who had recovered from COVID-19.

This chain uses TRBV7-9 with TRBJ1-4; no firm D call. The CDR3 is 15 residues long. Germline V gene lookup returns CDR1 SEHNR and CDR2 FQNEAQ (reference sequence). V was cut by 4 bases and J by 7 bases, with 16 bases left in between. CDR3 nucleotides: TGTGCCAGCAGCTCCCCCCGAGTTGGAGGTGAAAAACTGTTTTTT. Translation gives CASSSPRVGGEKLFF.

This clone has only one observation. The V call is TRBV2, the J call TRBJ2-7, with a weak D call TRBD1 (6 bases). CDR3 size: 13 residues. Trimming pared 7 bases from V and 0 bases from J, leaving 10 bases between. CDR1 and CDR2 from the germline V gene are SNHLY and FYNNEI. CDR3 nucleotide sequence: TGTGCCAGCACGGGCAGGGGCTCCTACGAGCAGTACTTC. This translates into CASTGRGSYEQYF. The whole variable domain, remainder taken from reference TRBV2 and TRBJ2-7, is EPEVTQTPSHQVTQMGQEVILRCVPISNHLYFYWYRQILGQKVEFLVSFYNNEISEKSEIFDDQFSVERPDGSNFTLKIRSTKLEDSAMYFCASTGRGSYEQYFGPGTRLTVT.

This clone showed up just a few times. V usage is TRBV15 and J usage is TRBJ2-7; 10 bases match TRBD2. This CDR3 is 19 amino acids long. Germline V CDR1 and CDR2: LNHNV, YYDKDF (reference sequence). The trim removed 0 bases at V and 5 bases at J, leaving 16 bases unmatched. The chain's CDR3 is CATSRDNQASGGRLHEQYF. The DNA for the CDR3 is TGTGCCACCAGCAGAGATAATCAGGCTAGCGGGGGCCGGCTGCACGAGCAGTACTTC.